The rows below give T cell receptor beta chains drawn from one sample of a study of cytomegalovirus exposure and HLA in healthy donors. Generated by immunoSEQ multiplex PCR, the TCRdb table keeps only in-frame clones and is missing some. The repertoire holds a few hundred thousand clones, with 75% to 85% as singletons. Sequenced input: PBMCs. The origin of the receptors is a girl between 2 and 10 years old in good health and CMV-seronegative. CDR3s include the opening cysteine and the closing phenylalanine or tryptophan. The D gene is left open where the match is weak. The size of a clone is reported for some rows only, either as once, few or many, or as a class for expanded clones.

J: TRBJ2-7; size: few; V: TRBV19; D: TRBD1; DNA: TGTGCCAGTAGCCCGACAGGGAACACCTACGAGCAGTACTTC; CDR3: CASSPTGNTYEQYF
J: TRBJ2-7; size: -; V: TRBV11-2; D: -; DNA: TGTGCCAGCAGCTTAGGGAGCTACGAGCAGTACTTC; CDR3: CASSLGSYEQYF
J: TRBJ1-5; size: -; V: TRBV28; D: -; DNA: TGTGCCAGCAGTTTGGGCAGAAATCAGCCCCAGCATTTT; CDR3: CASSLGRNQPQHF
J: TRBJ1-1; size: once; V: TRBV2; D: -; DNA: TGTGCCAGCGCTGAGATGCTAGCTTTCTTT; CDR3: CASAEMLAFF
J: TRBJ2-6; size: -; V: TRBV7-3; D: TRBD1; DNA: TGTGCCAGCAGCGGGGGACAGGGTTCCTCTGGGGCCAACGTCCTGACTTTC; CDR3: CASSGGQGSSGANVLTF
J: TRBJ2-1; size: -; V: TRBV7-2; D: -; DNA: TGTGCCAGCAGCCCAACGGGAGCCCCACCTGAGCAGTTCTTC; CDR3: CASSPTGAPPEQFF
J: TRBJ2-7; size: -; V: TRBV9; D: TRBD1; DNA: TGTGCCAGCAGCGTCGGGACAGGGGGTGCCTACGAGCAGTACTTC; CDR3: CASSVGTGGAYEQYF
J: TRBJ1-3; size: -; V: TRBV7-6; D: -; DNA: TGTGCCAGCAGTTCTGGGACACCTATCTCTGGAAACACCATATATTTT; CDR3: CASSSGTPISGNTIYF
J: TRBJ2-5; size: few; V: TRBV9; D: -; DNA: TGTGCCAGCAGCGTAGGGGGGGTGGGTAAAGAGACCCAGTACTTC; CDR3: CASSVGGVGKETQYF
J: TRBJ1-4; size: -; V: TRBV4-1; D: -; DNA: TGCGCCAGCAGCCAACTAACGTCTGCAACTAATGAAAAACTGTTTTTT; CDR3: CASSQLTSATNEKLFF
J: TRBJ2-1; size: -; V: TRBV27; D: TRBD2; DNA: TGTGCCAGCAGTTCCGGGACTAGCCCTTACAATGAGCAGTTCTTC; CDR3: CASSSGTSPYNEQFF
J: TRBJ1-6; size: -; V: TRBV6-5; D: -; DNA: TGTGCCAGCAGTTACGTGGCCGGAGGGTATAATTCACCCCTCCACTTT; CDR3: CASSYVAGGYNSPLHF
J: TRBJ2-3; size: -; V: TRBV13; D: TRBD2; DNA: TGTGCCAGCACCCAGTACGGACTAGCGAGTTTGGATACGCAGTATTTT; CDR3: CASTQYGLASLDTQYF
J: TRBJ2-5; size: -; V: TRBV4-2; D: TRBD1; DNA: TGTGCCAGCAGCCAGGGACAGGGGGCCTTAGACGAGACCCAGTACTTC; CDR3: CASSQGQGALDETQYF
J: TRBJ2-2; size: -; V: TRBV13; D: TRBD2; DNA: TGTGCCAGCAGCTCGGGACTAGACATCACCGGGGAGCTGTTTTTT; CDR3: CASSSGLDITGELFF
J: TRBJ2-3; size: -; V: TRBV7-6; D: -; DNA: TGTGCCAGCAGCTTAGGTAGTGCTCCGGATACGCAGTATTTT; CDR3: CASSLGSAPDTQYF
J: TRBJ1-5; size: -; V: TRBV2; D: TRBD1; DNA: TGTGCCAGCTCCCAGGGACAGGGTAGTTTTCAGCCCCAGCATTTT; CDR3: CASSQGQGSFQPQHF
J: TRBJ2-6; size: -; V: TRBV28; D: -; DNA: TGTGCCAGCAGTTCGGGACAAACGACCTCTGGGGCCAACGTCCTGACTTTC; CDR3: CASSSGQTTSGANVLTF
J: TRBJ2-3; size: -; V: TRBV4-2; D: -; DNA: TGTGCCAGCAGCCGAGTGGACTCTAGCACAGATACGCAGTATTTT; CDR3: CASSRVDSSTDTQYF
J: TRBJ2-2; size: -; V: TRBV7-9; D: -; DNA: TGTGCCAGCACCAAAACTGGGGGGGCCAACACCGGGGAGCTGTTTTTT; CDR3: CASTKTGGANTGELFF
J: TRBJ1-5; size: -; V: TRBV25-1; D: TRBD1; DNA: TGTGCCAGCAGTCCAACAGGGGGCCATCAGCCCCAGCATTTT; CDR3: CASSPTGGHQPQHF
J: TRBJ2-5; size: few; V: TRBV5-4; D: TRBD2; DNA: TGTGCCAGCAGCTTGTATCTAGCGGGTCAAGAGACCCAGTACTTC; CDR3: CASSLYLAGQETQYF
J: TRBJ2-2; size: -; V: TRBV19; D: -; DNA: TGTGCCAGTAGTATAATGGGGCGGTCAATCTCCTACCGGAACACCGGGGAGCTGTTTTTT; CDR3: CASSIMGRSISYRNTGELFF
J: TRBJ2-7; size: -; V: TRBV28; D: TRBD1; DNA: TGTGCCAGCAGGCCTGAGGGGACAGGGGCGTACGAGCAGTACTTC; CDR3: CASRPEGTGAYEQYF
J: TRBJ1-5; size: -; V: TRBV19; D: -; DNA: TGTGCCAGTAGTCCCCGTGGCAGGGGAAGCTATAATAGCAATCAGCCCCAGCATTTT; CDR3: CASSPRGRGSYNSNQPQHF
J: TRBJ2-1; size: -; V: TRBV13; D: -; DNA: TGTGCCAGCAGCTCTCTCGGAGCGAGCTCCTACAATGAGCAGTTCTTC; CDR3: CASSSLGASSYNEQFF
J: TRBJ2-7; size: -; V: TRBV5-1; D: -; DNA: TGCGCCAGCAGCTTGGGATGGCACAATTCGAACGAGCAGTACTTC; CDR3: CASSLGWHNSNEQYF
J: TRBJ2-3; size: -; V: TRBV9; D: TRBD1; DNA: TGTGCCAGCAGCTTGACAGGGTATCGGAGCACAGATACGCAGTATTTT; CDR3: CASSLTGYRSTDTQYF